The present entry profiles one TCR beta chain with its context. TCRdb passed the reads through MiXCR, listing each CDR3 protein once. The data contain about 740,000 distinct CDR3 sequences, roughly 35% of them singletons. These data belong to a study of T cell repertoires in cytomegalovirus infection. V shed 10 bases, J shed 7 bases, and the junction held 11 bases outside the gene matches. CDR3 size: 14 residues. In germline, CDR1 is MNHNS, CDR2 SASEGT. The TCR comes from a human donor in good health (CMV status not recorded). Some clones in this sample may be carry-over from other donors' samples. V and J are TRBV6-1 and TRBJ1-5; 9 bases align to TRBD1. The specimen was PBMCs. The chain's CDR3 is CATSQGTGGQPQHF. CDR3 sequence (DNA): TGTGCCACTTCTCAGGGAACAGGGGGCCAGCCCCAGCATTTT.